The 3 T cell receptor beta chains listed next were all sequenced from one sample in a study of T cell repertoires and Cas9 in healthy adults. Assay: immunoSEQ multiplex PCR; the TCRdb copy retains only in-frame clones and omits some. Among tens of thousands of clones listed, roughly 89% were seen once. Material for sequencing was CD4+ effector T cells (CD127+, CD25-, CD137-, CD154-) from PBMCs; culture status not recorded. The receptors originated from a human donor in good health.

This clone has just one count. The rearrangement joins TRBV28 to TRBJ2-1; TRBD2 is a possible D gene (6 bases). From germline, CDR1 is MDHEN and CDR2 SYDVKM. The CDR3 totals 14 residues. Trimming removed 6 bases from V and 4 bases from J, with 13 bases in between. For the CDR3, the DNA is TGTGCCAGCAGCCGCGGGGTAGGGTACAATGAGCAGTTCTTC. The encoded protein is CASSRGVGYNEQFF.

V is TRBV7-3 and J is TRBJ1-6; D uncertain. The CDR3 extends over 15 amino acids. V dropped 0 bases and J dropped 10 bases, with 13 bases sitting between them. In germline, CDR1 is SGHTA, CDR2 FQGTGA. The CDR3 region is CASSLTQDPASPLHF. For the CDR3, the DNA is TGTGCCAGCAGCTTAACGCAAGACCCGGCGTCACCCCTCCACTTT.

The chain couples TRBV28 to TRBJ2-5, with D maybe TRBD1 (7 bases). Trimming stripped 5 bases from V and 1 base from J, with 14 bases between. The CDR3 contains 15 residues. CDR1 is MDHEN and CDR2 is SYDVKM in the germline V gene. CDR3 sequence: CASSQGGQLQETQYF. For the CDR3, the DNA is TGTGCCAGCAGTCAGGGGGGCCAGCTCCAAGAGACCCAGTACTTC.